The T cell receptor beta chain under discussion was sequenced for a study of regulatory T cells in long-lasting Graves disease (dated by TCRdb to about 2021). Regarding the research as a whole: In the newly diagnosed Graves' disease group, patients had been taking antithyroid drugs for less than 3 months. Patients with persistent Graves' disease were compared with patients with newly diagnosed Graves' disease using TCR sequencing and RNA sequencing of peripheral blood. The study took place in China and was registered as a clinical trial. TCR sequencing covered 13 persistent and around 20 newly diagnosed Graves' disease patients, 33 samples in total.

This clonotype was picked up many times. No antigen is known for it. Base qualities are missing; no much larger clone stands one base away. The time point label of this sample denotes: newly diagnosed GD, antithyroid drugs for less than 3 months. For both TCR sequencing and RNA sequencing, RNA was extracted from PBMCs in TRIzol. The diagnosis of Graves' disease was made according to American Thyroid Association guidelines. Recruitment of patients was carried out at an endocrinology department in Xi'an, China. Each patient gave approximately 9.7 milliliters of peripheral blood, collected in an EDTA anticoagulant tube. PBMCs were isolated by Ficoll Paque Plus density gradient separation without further T cell sorting. An Agilent 2100 Bioanalyzer and agarose gel were used to assess RNA quality, and a NanoDrop 2000 was used to measure RNA concentration. The junction carries 5 bases between V and J, which are trimmed by 0 bases and 8 bases respectively. CDR3 length: 12 amino acids, cysteine to phenylalanine. Only the CDR3 portion is preserved as DNA: 36 bases, with reading frame beginning at the first base. For CDR1 and CDR2, the germline V gene (reference sequence) lists DFQATT and SNEGSKA.

The library was generated by multiplex PCR. The run used an Illumina HiSeq 4000. To build TCR beta libraries, CDR3 regions were amplified by Arm-PCR using iRepertoire HTBI primers. Before sequencing, the PCR products underwent gel purification. Regarding the original processing steps: Across samples, 60 to 80 TRBV and roughly 13 TRBJ segments were identified and used for gene usage analysis of CDR3 amino acid clonotypes. COPE and FqMerger were used to merge filtered high-quality paired reads into contigs. Contigs were aligned with BLAST to IMGT TRBV, TRBD and TRBJ reference genes, and CDR3 was defined per IMGT. Clonotypes above 0.1% frequency were classified as highly expanded clones. Repertoire diversity was measured by Shannon entropy, and V-J evenness by the Gini coefficient. Public clonotypes were defined as clonotypes shared by more than one individual. In TCRdb, the public reads were trimmed at Q25 with fastp and aligned with MiXCR, with productive beta chains retained. Rows with one shared CDR3 protein collapse into an entry with the most common genes and DNA. The V and J calls were not made by the authors but by TCRdb's processing. The sample table lists some 490,000 distinct CDR3 sequences, around 12% of them with a count of one. The leading ten clones occupy 8.9% of the sample.

Broad study findings and their caveats: The authors acknowledged the small sample size as a limitation that may reduce accuracy. More public clonotypes were shared among persistent patients (under 3,000) than among newly diagnosed patients (just under 1,000). Peripheral blood alone was examined, since thyroid tissue, which constituted the primary lesion, could not be accessed. Lower TCR Shannon entropy and fewer highly expanded clones were observed in persistent Graves' disease patients than in newly diagnosed patients, which suggested clonal expansion. Sequencing and analysis were limited to the TCR beta chain. TRBV28, TRBJ1-2 and TRBJ2-5 were preferentially used in persistent disease, while TRBV20-1 and TRBJ2-1 were favored in newly diagnosed disease.

The same sample was also studied in work on T cells in Graves' hyperthyroidism and ophthalmopathy. Taken from the second paper: Graves' hyperthyroidism was defined as stable when no progression to ophthalmopathy occurred over 18 months of follow-up. The hyperthyroidism patients were between 18 and 65 years old and newly diagnosed, with a disease duration of less than 2 months. Any patient with an uncontrolled infection, another autoimmune disease, pregnancy or lactation was excluded. Diagnoses were based on clinical symptoms, serum thyroxine and TRAb, thyroid ultrasound and orbital computed tomography. A first-round RT-PCR of the TCR CDR3 used the HTBI primer set with the Qiagen OneStep RT-PCR kit. Blood samples also contained most of the expanded thyroid clonotypes (frequency above 0.001), which suggests that blood repertoires may reflect thyroid immune responses. A model built on a 13 V-J signature distinguished ophthalmopathy from stable hyperthyroidism, reaching around 87% sensitivity and 81.08% specificity in cross-validation and 80%/75% in testing. In validation, the model predicted progression to ophthalmopathy with 55% to 71% sensitivity and roughly 75% specificity, a median of about 6 months before onset. To identify TCR V-J signatures that set the groups apart, the researchers used a discovery cohort of about a hundred patients, made up of roughly 40 with Graves' ophthalmopathy and 55 to 65 with stable Graves' hyperthyroidism. Whether ophthalmopathy could be predicted prospectively was tested in an independent validation cohort made up of roughly 19 hyperthyroidism patients plus 17 patients who later progressed to ophthalmopathy. The approximately 90 discovery patients were divided at random into training and test sets in a 7:3 ratio. The study also compared thyroid tissue and blood T-cell repertoires from roughly 6 Graves' hyperthyroidism patients. After sampling, hyperthyroidism patients received methimazole starting at 30 mg daily, and ophthalmopathy patients received high-dose intravenous methylprednisolone. Libraries were constructed in a second round of multiplex PCR, after which size selection and purification were performed. Libraries were sequenced paired-end with 100 bp reads on an Illumina HiSeq2000. SOAPnuke was used to process the raw data, removing reads that contained adapters or uncalled bases, had a mean Phred below 15, or lacked an exact match to the constant primer or identifier. High-quality paired reads were merged with COPE v1.2.5, and unique nucleotide sequences were defined as clonotypes. Clonotypes were aligned to IMGT TRBV, TRBD and TRBJ reference segments using MiTCR v1.1. Analysis was restricted to V-J combinations with a frequency above 0.0001, which covered 98% to 99.2% of repertoires. The TCS score was defined as the ratio of F50 (clonal expansion) to E x V (chaos), calculated using BLOSUM62-based TCRdist between CDR3 peptides within each V-J. Welch's t-statistics and random forest reduced fewer than 550 V-J features to under 15, which were used in a naive Bayes classifier (R e1071). Sample size was not statistically predetermined, and blinding of investigators to group allocation was not performed. The paper reports TCR Vbeta CDR3 sequencing of 130 to 150 peripheral blood samples: around 45 ophthalmopathy, over 70 hyperthyroidism and around 17 progressor patients.

This chain is built from TRBV20-1 and TRBJ1-6, with the D gene too uncertain to name. The source material was peripheral blood mononuclear cells (PBMCs), sampled at new diagnosis, from a patient treated with antithyroid drugs. The receptor was derived from a woman aged 30 to 39 with Graves disease. Donor details come from another sample of the same person, matched by shared clones. The CDR3 has the sequence CSARDLYSPLHF. The sequenced DNA: TGCAGTGCTAGAGATCTATATTCACCCCTCCACTTT.